This T cell receptor (beta chain) was documented in a study of T cell responses to AZD1222 COVID-19 vaccine (dated by TCRdb to the early 2020s). For the study in its entirety: A total of 230 to 250 trial participants underwent TCR sequencing, of whom about 210 received two doses of AZD1222 and about 25 received two doses of the MenACWY control vaccine. Trial participants were enrolled by age into subgroups of 18-55, 56-69 and 70-plus years, and around 150, 29 and 61 TCR-sequenced participants, respectively, were included in these subgroups. On the study overall, not on this receptor specifically: The 56-69-year group was small, and its depth increase did not reach significance, likely because of low power. Because no day 14 peak-response samples were available, repertoires were characterized only after the peak T cell response. Reportedly, almost half of the unique spike-specific TCRs recognized epitopes lying outside the regions that are mutated in the B.1.351 and B.1.1.7 variants. A significant rise in spike-specific TCR breadth and depth was observed after two AZD1222 doses relative to day 0 and relative to MenACWY recipients. Conclusions about previously exposed vaccinees were limited because only a handful of AZD1222 recipients were SARS-CoV-2 seropositive at baseline. Most participants were white British and females outnumbered males, and the authors suggested that clonal diversity may have been underestimated. CD4 TCRs associated with the vaccine covered the entire spike protein, and the dominant responses were in regions 160-218 and 743-854.

Concerning this clone: Its antigen specificity is not known. Base-call qualities are not available, and no considerably larger clone is one nucleotide away.

The CDR3 regions of human TCRbeta chains were subjected to immunosequencing. As for the original processing: Repertoire TCRs were checked for matches against a reference library of SARS-CoV-2-specific TCRs that had been generated using the MIRA antigen-specificity platform. Breadth meant the fraction of unique TCRs that were SARS-CoV-2-associated, whereas depth meant the fraction of total T cells that were SARS-CoV-2-associated. Using the MIRA data, each spike-specific TCR was mapped to the spike region that the TCR reacts to and placed in a CD4 or CD8 class. Log10-transformed breadth and depth values were compared by one-way ANOVA with Sidak's multiple comparisons tests. As stored in TCRdb, this immuneACCESS dataset retains in-frame rearrangements with V and J assigned. A fraction of the clones does not appear; measured against another copy, unresolved V genes explain less than half of the discrepancy, and the remainder lacks a known reason. That table is the source of V, J and clone size, and D and trimming were worked out from the DNA. The sample profile shows approximately 80,000 clones; 80% to 90% of them were found once. Of the sample, about 3% falls within the top ten clones.

Taken with the paper, the label for time point translates to: about 28 days (+/-7) after the second vaccine dose. AZD1222 recipients with second doses at about 4 weeks or about 12 weeks were pooled, because spike-specific TCR depth and breadth did not differ between schedules. Vaccinee samples were obtained from the UK trials COV001 and COV002, which included a single-blind randomized controlled phase 2/3 trial of AZD1222 (ChAdOx1 nCoV-19) in healthy adults. Trial participant PBMC samples were collected at day 0 and day 28 after the second dose for TCRbeta chain sequencing. This receptor was obtained from an adult who received the AZD1222 COVID-19 vaccine. The source material was peripheral blood, sampled 28 days after the second AZD1222 dose.

The CDR3 protein: CASSAGTAYGYTF. The nucleotides read TGTGCCAGCAGCGCCGGGACAGCCTATGGCTACACCTTC. The rearrangement joined TRBV3-1 (or the pseudogene TRBV3-2) to TRBJ1-2, and TRBD1 matches 7 of the central bases. CDR1 and CDR2 (LGHDT, YNNKEL) derive from the germline V gene (reference sequence). Including cysteine and phenylalanine, the CDR3 has 13 amino acids. Here the CDR3 DNA is all that survives: 39 bases in frame from base 1. V has 5 bases trimmed and J has 4 bases trimmed; junction bases matching no gene number 4.